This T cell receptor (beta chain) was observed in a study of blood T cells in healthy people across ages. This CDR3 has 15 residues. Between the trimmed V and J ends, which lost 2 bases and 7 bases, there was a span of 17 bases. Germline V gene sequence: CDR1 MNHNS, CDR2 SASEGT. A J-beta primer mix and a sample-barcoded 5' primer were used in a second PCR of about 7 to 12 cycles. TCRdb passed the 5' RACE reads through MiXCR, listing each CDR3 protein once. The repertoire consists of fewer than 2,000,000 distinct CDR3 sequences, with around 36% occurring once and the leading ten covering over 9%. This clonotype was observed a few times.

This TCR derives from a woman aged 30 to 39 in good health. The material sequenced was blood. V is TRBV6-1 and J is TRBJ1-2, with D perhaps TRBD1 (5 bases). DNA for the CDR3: TGTGCCAGCAGTGAACGGGCAGGGAGTCCCTTTGGCTACACCTTC. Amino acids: CASSERAGSPFGYTF.